This T cell receptor (beta chain) was profiled in a study of T-cell memory formation after mild COVID-19. Across the study: TCR clusters were mostly donor specific. The study's findings and limits: Contracting CD4+ clones sat mainly in CM and EM; CD8+ in EMRA. SARS-CoV-2 specificity of second-wave clones peaking day 37 was unconfirmed.

This clonotype was recorded a few times. Its antigen is not known. The TCR alpha and TCR beta cDNA libraries, bearing sample barcodes and UMIs, were generated by 5'RACE using constant-segment primers. TCRdb re-called the 5' RACE reads through MiXCR, storing one row per CDR3 protein. The sample lists around 310,000 distinct CDR3 sequences; 20% to 25% were seen once. The CDR3 is 16 amino acids. Germline values: CDR1 SGHTA, CDR2 FQGNSA. Deletions cut 2 bases from V and 9 bases from J, with 17 bases between. The specimen was PBMCs or a T cell subset sorted from them (not recorded which). The source is a man aged 18 to 29 who had mild COVID-19 (a few samples of this study predate the infection). Cell type and time point are not known. The chain couples TRBV7-2 to TRBJ1-6; D call uncertain. The DNA for the CDR3 is TGTGCCAGCAGCTTACCGCCCGCCGGGGTTGGTTCACCCCTCCACTTT. Its translation: CASSLPPAGVGSPLHF.